Listed here are 5 T cell receptor beta chains from one sample, sequenced in a study of cytomegalovirus exposure and HLA in healthy donors (dated by TCRdb to 2017 to 2019). Libraries were built with the immunoSEQ multiplex PCR assay. The multiplex PCR relied on a mix of 60 forward primers for TCR Vbeta segments and 13 reverse primers for TCR Jbeta segments. The source is immuneACCESS, and TCRdb retained only in-frame sequences with V and J called. Part of the clones is not carried over; for the studies checked, unresolved V genes explain less than half of this, and the remainder is unexplained. Here the sample has fewer than 200,000 clones; roughly 75% occur a single time. 2.5% of the sample belongs to the ten largest clones. Sequencing was done on a sample of PBMCs. The source of these receptors is a female donor in good health and CMV-seronegative.

The rearrangement links TRBV28 to TRBJ1-5, with TRBD1 matching 8 bases. Germline trimming cut 6 bases from V and 7 bases from J; bases unmatched to any gene: 2. This CDR3 region has 12 residues. CDR1 is MDHEN and CDR2 is SYDVKM in the germline V gene. The CDR3 sequence is CASSNRGQPQHF. The CDR3 DNA reads TGTGCCAGCAGCAACAGGGGGCAGCCCCAGCATTTT. Full variable domain (remainder filled in from reference TRBV28 and TRBJ1-5): DVKVTQSSRYLVKRTGEKVFLECVQDMDHENMFWYRQDPGLGLRLIYFSYDVKMKEKGDIPEGYSVSREKKERFSLILESASTNQTSMYLCASSNRGQPQHFGDGTRLSIL.

The chain uses TRBV28 and TRBJ2-7, with 11 bases matching TRBD2. The V segment lost 5 bases and the J segment 0 bases; nucleotides outside the gene matches: 12. CDR3 size: 18 residues. Germline V CDR1 and CDR2: MDHEN, SYDVKM. In DNA form, the CDR3 reads TGTGCCAGCAGTCTTAAATTAGGACTAGCGGGCCTCTCCTACGAGCAGTACTTC. The encoded protein is CASSLKLGLAGLSYEQYF.

The chain has TRBV6-6 and TRBJ1-1, with D possibly TRBD1 on 5 matching bases. The V end lost 4 bases, the J end lost 8 bases, and 20 bases lay between the germline ends. The length of the CDR3 is 15 residues. Looked up from germline, CDR1 is MNHNY and CDR2 is SVGAGI (reference sequence). CDR3 region: CASSSPLSRAVEAFF. CDR3 nucleotide sequence: TGTGCCAGCAGTTCCCCCCTCAGCAGGGCGGTGGAAGCTTTCTTT.

The chain recombines TRBV6-5 with TRBJ2-1; 9 bases map to TRBD2. The CDR3 length is 14 residues. Germline loops: CDR1 MNHEY, CDR2 SVGAGI. Trimming removed 4 bases from V and 8 bases from J; junction bases left unmatched: 6. The CDR3: CASSFSGSTDEQFF. The CDR3 DNA reads TGTGCCAGCAGTTTTAGCGGGAGTACGGATGAGCAGTTCTTC.

Only one count was recorded for this clone. The gene calls are TRBV7-3 and TRBJ2-3, with D maybe TRBD2 (5 bases). CDR1 is SGHTA and CDR2 is FQGTGA in the germline V gene. Trimming left V 5 bases short and J 2 bases short, with 17 bases between. The CDR3 consists of 16 residues. In nucleotides, the CDR3 is TGTGCCAGCAGCGATAAAACGGGGTCTGACACAGATACGCAGTATTTT. It encodes CASSDKTGSDTDTQYF.